These 20 T cell receptor beta chains were sequenced from one sample in a study of control samples from healthy donors and cancer patients. The table came from immunoSEQ multiplex PCR; TCRdb's copy has only in-frame clones and leaves some out. The profile shows about 94,000 clones, 85% to 90% of them singletons. Sequences were obtained from blood. The receptor source for this set is a woman in her forties or fifties in good health.

This rearrangement joins TRBV7-9 to TRBJ1-2; D gene unclear. The CDR3 is made up of 13 amino acids. Germline assignment: CDR1 SEHNR and CDR2 FQNEAQ (reference sequence). The V end lost 5 bases, the J end lost 5 bases, and 12 bases lay between the germline ends. This CDR3 is CASSPFRRYGYTF. The DNA for the CDR3 is TGTGCCAGCAGCCCCTTCCGGCGGTATGGCTACACCTTC.

V is TRBV5-8 and J is TRBJ1-2; 8 bases map to TRBD1. Per the germline V gene, CDR1 is SGHTS and CDR2 is YDEGEE. The CDR3 covers 15 residues. The V and J ends lost 4 bases and 4 bases, in that order; junction bases with no gene match: 9. CDR3 DNA sequence: TGTGCCAGCAGCCCTGGACAGGGTATTATCTATGGCTACACCTTC. Translated: CASSPGQGIIYGYTF. Looking up the rest from reference TRBV5-8 and TRBJ1-2 gives the full variable domain: EAGVTQSPTHLIKTRGQQATLRCSPISGHTSVYWYQQALGLGLQFLLWYDEGEERNRGNFPPRFSGRQFPNYSSELNVNALELEDSALYLCASSPGQGIIYGYTFGSGTRLTVV.

The chain employs TRBV27 and TRBJ1-2; TRBD1 is a possible D gene (5 bases). The V end was cut by 2 bases, the J end by 8 bases, with 12 bases between. The CDR3 is 13 amino acids. Germline V gives CDR1 MNHEY, CDR2 SMNVEV (reference sequence). The CDR3 region is CASSLGGLSGYTF. The CDR3, as DNA: TGTGCCAGCAGTTTAGGGGGTCTTAGCGGCTACACCTTC.

The chain joins TRBV5-4 to TRBJ2-1, with 7 bases that match TRBD2. The V and J ends lost 2 bases and 9 bases, in that order; junction bases with no gene match: 11. Germline values: CDR1 SGHNT, CDR2 YYREEE (reference sequence). This CDR3 contains 15 residues. CDR3 DNA sequence: TGTGCCAGCAGCTTCCCTGGCGGGAGAATTCGTGAGCAGTTCTTC. Amino acids: CASSFPGGRIREQFF.

The chain carries TRBV5-4 and TRBJ1-1; no firm D call. Trimming pared 5 bases from V and 8 bases from J, leaving 13 bases between. CDR1 and CDR2 from the germline V gene are SGHNT and YYREEE (reference sequence). The CDR3 consists of 12 residues. CDR3 sequence reads: CASRSSGGEAFF. For the CDR3, the DNA is TGTGCCAGCAGATCCTCAGGAGGCGAAGCTTTCTTT.

The genes are TRBV4-2 and TRBJ2-3; 14 bases match TRBD2. This CDR3 region has 17 residues. The V and J ends lost 2 bases and 2 bases, in that order; junction bases with no gene match: 3. Per the germline V gene, CDR1 is LGHNA and CDR2 is YNFKEQ. CDR3: CASSQKTSGGATDTQYF. CDR3 DNA sequence: TGTGCCAGCAGCCAAAAGACTAGCGGGGGGGCCACAGATACGCAGTATTTT.

The chain links TRBV5-4 to TRBJ1-6; D possibly corresponds to TRBD1 (5 bases). The ends were cut back, 2 bases at V and 8 bases at J, with 14 bases in the middle. The CDR3 spans 15 residues. Germline CDR1 and CDR2: SGHNT and YYREEE (reference sequence). The CDR3 reads CASSLSWQGDSPLHF. CDR3 in DNA: TGTGCCAGCAGCTTAAGCTGGCAGGGTGATTCACCCCTCCACTTT.

The chain carries TRBV3-1 (or the pseudogene TRBV3-2) and TRBJ2-4, with TRBD2 as a possible D gene (5 bases). The CDR3 extends over 20 amino acids. Trimming stripped 0 bases from V and 4 bases from J, with 25 bases between. Germline V gene lookup returns CDR1 LGHDT and CDR2 YNNKEL (reference sequence). This chain's CDR3 is CASSQETLTGESPAKNIQYF. CDR3 in DNA: TGTGCCAGCAGCCAAGAGACACTTACCGGGGAGTCTCCGGCGAAAAACATTCAGTACTTC.

The chain couples TRBV15 to TRBJ1-1; 7 bases match TRBD1. After removal of 0 bases from V and 5 bases from J, the junction contained 18 bases not matched to a gene. This CDR3 region has 19 residues. Germline CDR1 LNHNV, CDR2 YYDKDF (reference sequence). The CDR3 DNA sequence: TGTGCCACCAGCAGAGATTCCCGGCGGGACAGCCTTCTTGGGACTGAAGCTTTCTTT. Protein: CATSRDSRRDSLLGTEAFF.

This chain's CDR3 is CATSDSRGPNNEQFF. CDR3 bases: TGTGCCACCAGTGATTCTAGGGGGCCAAACAATGAGCAGTTCTTC. J is TRBJ2-1 and V is TRBV24-1, with 7 positions matching TRBD1. J lost 5 bases, V lost 2 bases, and 5 bases had no gene match. This CDR3 has 15 residues. CDR1 and CDR2 (germline): KGHDR, SFDVKD.

The rearrangement uses TRBV24-1 and TRBJ1-4; D ambiguous. CDR1 and CDR2 from the germline V gene are KGHDR and SFDVKD. The CDR3 runs 14 residues. Trimming stripped 6 bases from V and 0 bases from J, with 7 bases between. CDR3 protein: CATSTSATNEKLFF. The CDR3 nucleotides are TGTGCCACCAGTACGAGTGCAACTAATGAAAAACTGTTTTTT.

J is TRBJ2-7 and V is TRBV6-5, with D perhaps matching TRBD1 (6 bases). This CDR3 contains 14 residues. The V end lost 5 bases, the J end lost 3 bases, and 14 bases lay between the germline ends. The germline V gene has CDR1 MNHEY and CDR2 SVGAGI. CDR3 amino acids: CASSPQGTSYEQYF. Written as DNA, the CDR3 is TGTGCCAGCAGTCCGCAGGGGACAAGCTACGAGCAGTACTTC.

Here the CDR3 DNA reads TGTGCCAGCAGCACACGGACAGGGGTTATGAGGGACCTCACTGAAGCTTTCTTT. It codes for CASSTRTGVMRDLTEAFF. The chain links TRBV14 to TRBJ1-1, with 9 nucleotides matching TRBD1. Germline CDR1 is SGHDN and CDR2 is FVKESK. The CDR3 spans 18 residues. The trim removed 5 bases at V and 4 bases at J, leaving 17 bases unmatched. Supplemented by reference TRBV14 and TRBJ1-1, the full variable domain reads EAGVTQFPSHSVIEKGQTVTLRCDPISGHDNLYWYRRVMGKEIKFLLHFVKESKQDESGMPNNRFLAERTGGTYSTLKVQPAELEDSGVYFCASSTRTGVMRDLTEAFFGQGTRLTVV.

This clone was seen once. The V and J genes are TRBV7-9 and TRBJ2-7, with 7 nucleotides matching TRBD1. Looked up from germline, CDR1 is SEHNR and CDR2 is FQNEAQ (reference sequence). This CDR3 region has 15 residues. V shed 6 bases and J 2 bases; nucleotides not matched to a gene: 10. CDR3 region: CASRAPGTETYEQYF. CDR3 in DNA: TGTGCCAGCAGGGCCCCCGGGACAGAGACCTACGAGCAGTACTTC.

This sequence joins TRBV6-2 or TRBV6-3 and TRBJ2-7; D is uncertain. This CDR3 is 14 amino acids long. Germline V gene sequence: CDR1 MNHEY, CDR2 SVGEGT. V lost 5 bases and J 1 base, leaving 12 bases between the germline ends. DNA of the CDR3: TGTGCCAGCAGTGGCCGGTCCACGTCCTACGAGCAGTACTTC. Encoded protein: CASSGRSTSYEQYF.

The J gene is TRBJ1-3, the V gene TRBV7-9; TRBD1 might be the D (6 bases). The CDR3 runs to 17 residues. The germline V and J ends were trimmed by 5 bases and 3 bases, with 20 bases remaining between them. Germline loops: CDR1 SEHNR, CDR2 FQNEAQ (reference sequence). This CDR3 is CASSLSRTDGYGNTIYF. The CDR3 nucleotides are TGTGCCAGCAGCCTATCGCGGACAGACGGGTATGGAAACACCATATATTTT.

This clone occurred a few times. The chain carries TRBV28 and TRBJ1-1; D possibly corresponds to TRBD1 (5 bases). This CDR3 contains 13 residues. CDR1 is MDHEN, CDR2 SYDVKM, per germline. The ends were cut back, 5 bases at V and 5 bases at J, with 12 bases in the middle. This chain's CDR3 is CASSPGPRTEAFF. The DNA for the CDR3 is TGTGCCAGCAGTCCGGGACCCCGAACTGAAGCTTTCTTT.

The V call is TRBV19, the J call TRBJ1-5; possible D gene TRBD1, 5 bases. CDR3 length: 17 amino acids. Germline CDR1 reads LNHDA; CDR2 reads SQIVND (reference sequence). Deletions cut 0 bases from V and 4 bases from J, with 16 bases between. The CDR3 here is CASSIDPRQLGNQPQHF. CDR3 nucleotide sequence: TGTGCCAGTAGTATAGATCCGAGACAGTTAGGGAATCAGCCCCAGCATTTT.

The rearrangement joins TRBV28 to TRBJ2-3; 11 positions match TRBD2. The CDR3 runs to 16 residues. V gave up 8 bases and J gave up 5 bases; unmatched junction bases: 12. Germline assignment: CDR1 MDHEN and CDR2 SYDVKM. CDR3 region: CASGSGTSGARDTQYF. As DNA, the CDR3 is TGTGCCAGCGGCTCTGGGACTAGCGGAGCGAGAGATACGCAGTATTTT.

The rearrangement uses TRBV28 and TRBJ1-5, with no clear D. The CDR3 consists of 12 residues. The germline V gene has CDR1 MDHEN and CDR2 SYDVKM. V lost 7 bases and J 5 bases, leaving 9 bases between the germline ends. This chain's CDR3 is CASTQTDQPQHF. The CDR3 DNA is TGTGCCAGCACCCAAACAGATCAGCCCCAGCATTTT.